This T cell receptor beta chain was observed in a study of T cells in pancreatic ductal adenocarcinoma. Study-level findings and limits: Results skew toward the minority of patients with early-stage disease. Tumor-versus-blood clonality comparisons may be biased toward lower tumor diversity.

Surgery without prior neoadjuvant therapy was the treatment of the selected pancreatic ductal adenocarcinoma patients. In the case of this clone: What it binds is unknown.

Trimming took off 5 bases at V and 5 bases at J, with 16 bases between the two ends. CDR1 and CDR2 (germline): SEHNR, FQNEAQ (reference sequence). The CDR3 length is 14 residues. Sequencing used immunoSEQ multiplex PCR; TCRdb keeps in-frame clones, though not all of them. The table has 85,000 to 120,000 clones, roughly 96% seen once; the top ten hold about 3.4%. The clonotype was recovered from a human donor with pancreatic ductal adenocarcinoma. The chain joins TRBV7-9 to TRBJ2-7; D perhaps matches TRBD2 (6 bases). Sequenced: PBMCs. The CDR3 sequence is CASSPALGTHEQYF. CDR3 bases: TGTGCCAGCAGCCCCGCCCTCGGGACTCACGAGCAGTACTTC.